This entry is about one T cell receptor (beta chain). Its matching antigen is unknown. Given a much more abundant clone one base away, this may be a read error. This CDR3 fails to terminate in the conserved phenylalanine or tryptophan, so it likely reflects a read error. These data come from a study of molecular identifiers for immune sequencing clone quantification. The study, taken as a whole, reports: Clonotypes surpassing 20 RNA copies contained over 98% of effector molecules, versus under 1% in naive cells.

The CDR3 has 16 amino acids. The V end was cut by 5 bases, the J end by 2 bases, with 13 bases between. Per germline, CDR1 SEHNR and CDR2 FQNEAQ (reference sequence). MiXCR, applied by TCRdb to the PCR reads, yields one record per CDR3 protein. The top ten hold approximately 0.8% of the sample, which has roughly 320,000 distinct CDR3 sequences, over 20% seen once. The chain recombines TRBV7-9 with TRBJ2-6; D ambiguous. This sequence originates from a human donor in good health. Some libraries in this study had Jurkat cell RNA spiked in. Input material: naive CD8+ T cells from blood, with Jurkat cell RNA spiked in. Subset of the sample: FACS-sorted CD8+CD4-CCR7+CD45RA+ naive T cells. CDR3 nucleotides: TGTGCCAGCAGCCCACCCCTGGGCCCTGGGGCCAACGTCCTGACTTCC. Translation gives CASSPPLGPGANVLTS.